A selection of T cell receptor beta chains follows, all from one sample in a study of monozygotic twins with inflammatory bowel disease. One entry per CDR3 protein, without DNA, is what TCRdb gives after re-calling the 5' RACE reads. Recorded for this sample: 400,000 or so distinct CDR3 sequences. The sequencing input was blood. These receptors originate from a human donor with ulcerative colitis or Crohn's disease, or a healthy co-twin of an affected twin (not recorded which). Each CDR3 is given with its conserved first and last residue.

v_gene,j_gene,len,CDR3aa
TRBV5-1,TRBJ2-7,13,CASSSGTGSEQYF
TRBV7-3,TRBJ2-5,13,CASSLNARTSQYF
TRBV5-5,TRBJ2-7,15,CASSLGQATYYEQYF
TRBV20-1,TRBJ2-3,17,CSARDPSGTSRTDTQYF
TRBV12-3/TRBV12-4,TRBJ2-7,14,CASSGTSGLYEQYF
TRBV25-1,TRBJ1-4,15,CASSEGQTVNEKLFF
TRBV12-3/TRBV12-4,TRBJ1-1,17,CASSSVLPGRGGTEAFF
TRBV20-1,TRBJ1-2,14,CSAIGPGDRGGYTF
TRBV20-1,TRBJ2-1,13,CSAAQGGNNEQFF
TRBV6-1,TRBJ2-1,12,CASSGDSSEQFF
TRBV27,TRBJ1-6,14,CASTPNWGGSPLHF
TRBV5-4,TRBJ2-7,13,CASSLKGTSEQYF
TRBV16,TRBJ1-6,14,CASSQYKGRSPLHF
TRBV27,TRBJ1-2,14,CASSSATGDYGYTF
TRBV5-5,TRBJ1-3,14,CASSLVTEKGTIYF
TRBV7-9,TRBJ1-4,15,CASSQRSIEDEKLFF
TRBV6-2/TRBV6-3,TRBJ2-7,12,CASTHGPYEQYF
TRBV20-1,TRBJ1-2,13,CSAYAGSAYGYTF
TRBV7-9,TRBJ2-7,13,CASSLPNSYEQYF
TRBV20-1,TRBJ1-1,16,CSAPGQGGGPDTEAFF
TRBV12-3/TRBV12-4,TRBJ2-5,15,CASSSQRDFQETQYF
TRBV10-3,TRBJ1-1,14,CAISIDRDRTEAFF
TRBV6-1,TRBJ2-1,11,CASRESNEQFF
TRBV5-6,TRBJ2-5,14,CASSLKGEWETQYF
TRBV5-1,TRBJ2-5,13,CASRKGGRETQYF
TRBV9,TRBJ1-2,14,CASSVGTGNYGYTF
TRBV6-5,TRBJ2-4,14,CASSSRQGGNIQYF
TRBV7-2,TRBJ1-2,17,CASSLFRTGSGGYGYTF
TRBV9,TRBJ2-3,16,CASSVSPGTSGITQYF
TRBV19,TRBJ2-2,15,CASSTDRRNTGELFF
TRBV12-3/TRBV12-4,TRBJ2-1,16,CASSGGTGLSYNEQFF
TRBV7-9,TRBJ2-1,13,CASSSPMDNEQFF
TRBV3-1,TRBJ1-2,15,CASSQAPGGGYGYTF
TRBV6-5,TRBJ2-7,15,CASSYDRDRLYEQYF
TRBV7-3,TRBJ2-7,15,CASSPGRRGLSEQYF
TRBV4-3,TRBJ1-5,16,CASSQDVGVGNQPQHF
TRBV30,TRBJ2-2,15,CAWMGSGSYTGELFF
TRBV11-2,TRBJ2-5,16,CASSSRASGKLETQYF
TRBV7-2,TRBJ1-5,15,CASSYYGVSNQPQHF
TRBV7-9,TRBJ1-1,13,CASSRQMNTEAFF
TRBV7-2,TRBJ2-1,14,CASKLGGSYNEQFF
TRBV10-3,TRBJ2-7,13,CAISESPRGEQYF
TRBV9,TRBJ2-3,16,CASSVSLVQGTDTQYF
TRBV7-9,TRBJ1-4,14,CASSLVEQSEKLFF
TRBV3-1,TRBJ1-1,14,CASRPGQVTGQAFF
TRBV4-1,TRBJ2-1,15,CASSQAGGADNEQFF
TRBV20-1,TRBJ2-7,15,CSARVLSGSLLEQYF
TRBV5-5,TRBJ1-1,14,CASSRIGGNTEAFF
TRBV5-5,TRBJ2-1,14,CASSLYLAVHEQFF
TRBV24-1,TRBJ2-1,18,CATSDPGTGGQRYNEQFF
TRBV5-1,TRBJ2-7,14,CASSLGQGYNEQYF
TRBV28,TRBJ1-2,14,CASTLGHGGYGYTF
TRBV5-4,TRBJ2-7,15,CASSAKTGEGYEQYF
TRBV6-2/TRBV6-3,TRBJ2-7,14,CASTSTSGSFEQYF
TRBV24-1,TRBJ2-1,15,CATSGLAHLGNEQFF
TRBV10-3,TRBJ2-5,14,CAISESGGRETQYF